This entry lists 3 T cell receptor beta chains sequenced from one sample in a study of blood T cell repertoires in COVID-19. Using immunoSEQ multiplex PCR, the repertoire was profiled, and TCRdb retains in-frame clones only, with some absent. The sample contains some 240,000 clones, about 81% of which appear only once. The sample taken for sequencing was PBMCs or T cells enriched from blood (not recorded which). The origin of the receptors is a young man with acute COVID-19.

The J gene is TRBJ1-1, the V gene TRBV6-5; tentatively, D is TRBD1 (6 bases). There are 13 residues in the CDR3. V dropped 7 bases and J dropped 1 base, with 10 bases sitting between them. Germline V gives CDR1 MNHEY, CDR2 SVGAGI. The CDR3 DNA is TGTGCCAGCACCCTGACAGGGAACACTGAAGCTTTCTTT. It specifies CASTLTGNTEAFF.

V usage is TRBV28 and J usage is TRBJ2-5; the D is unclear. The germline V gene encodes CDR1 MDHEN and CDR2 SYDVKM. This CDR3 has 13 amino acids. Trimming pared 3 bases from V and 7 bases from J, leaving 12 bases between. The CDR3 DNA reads TGTGCCAGCAGTTTTGTCGGTTCTGGGACCCAGTACTTC. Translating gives CASSFVGSGTQYF.

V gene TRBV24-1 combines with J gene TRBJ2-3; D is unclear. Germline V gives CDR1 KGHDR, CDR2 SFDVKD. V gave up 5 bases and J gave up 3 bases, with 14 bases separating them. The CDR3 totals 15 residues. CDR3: CATSGYTTGTDTQYF. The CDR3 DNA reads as TGTGCCACCAGTGGGTATACGACTGGGACAGATACGCAGTATTTT.